These T cell receptor beta chains were read from a single sample in a study of breast tumors, draining lymph nodes, adjacent tissues. Each CDR3 protein is one row after TCRdb ran MiXCR on the multiplex PCR reads. The table has under 45,000 distinct CDR3 sequences, 35% to 40% seen once. The sequencing input was breast tumor tissue. Receptors originate from a female donor with breast cancer. Some clones in this sample may be carry-over from other donors' samples. The CDR3 runs from the conserved cysteine through the conserved F or W. The D gene is left open where the match is weak. Clone size is stated in some rows and not others, as once, few, many or a class when expanded.

v_gene,d_gene,len,abundance,j_gene,CDR3aa,CDR3nt
TRBV10-1,NA,14,NA,TRBJ2-5,CASSDPTSQETQYF,TGCGCCAGCAGTGACCCGACAAGCCAAGAGACCCAGTACTTC
TRBV28,NA,15,few,TRBJ1-5,CASSSESTGVQPQHF,TGTGCCAGCAGTTCGGAGTCGACGGGGGTTCAGCCCCAGCATTTT
TRBV20-1,TRBD2,15,many,TRBJ2-3,CSAGLAGGVGDTQYF,TGCAGTGCGGGACTAGCGGGAGGCGTGGGAGATACGCAGTATTTT
TRBV7-2,TRBD2,15,NA,TRBJ2-1,CASTVRLAEYNEQFF,TGTGCCAGCACCGTTCGACTAGCGGAATATAATGAGCAGTTCTTC
TRBV5-1,TRBD1,15,NA,TRBJ2-7,CASSPGTGGFYEQYF,TGCGCCAGCAGCCCCGGGACAGGGGGCTTCTACGAGCAGTACTTC
TRBV10-1,TRBD2,16,many,TRBJ2-2,CASSDPAGVNTGELFF,TGCGCCAGCAGTGATCCGGCGGGAGTGAACACCGGGGAGCTGTTTTTT
TRBV10-3,TRBD2,15,many,TRBJ2-2,CAISAGTSNTGELFF,TGTGCCATCAGCGCCGGGACTAGCAACACCGGGGAGCTGTTTTTT
TRBV30,NA,13,many,TRBJ2-7,CAWGIPLYGEQYF,TGTGCCTGGGGGATACCCTTATATGGCGAGCAGTACTTC
TRBV3-1,TRBD1,14,few,TRBJ1-5,CASSLRQGEQPQHF,TGTGCCAGCAGCCTGCGACAGGGAGAACAGCCCCAGCATTTT
TRBV28,NA,13,NA,TRBJ2-7,CASIGQSSYEQYF,TGTGCCAGCATCGGACAGTCCTCCTACGAGCAGTACTTC
TRBV10-1,TRBD1,14,few,TRBJ2-7,CASSRDRVNDEQYF,TGCGCCAGCAGTCGGGACAGGGTAAATGACGAGCAGTACTTC
TRBV7-2,NA,16,NA,TRBJ2-3,CASSFPQPNYKDTQYF,TGTGCCAGCAGCTTCCCGCAACCTAATTATAAAGATACGCAGTATTTT
TRBV5-6,NA,14,many,TRBJ2-7,CASSPGHPSYEQYF,TGTGCCAGCAGCCCTGGACATCCCTCCTACGAGCAGTACTTC
TRBV5-1,TRBD2,15,NA,TRBJ2-7,CASRLSGRSSYEQYF,TGCGCCAGCAGACTTAGCGGGAGATCATCCTACGAGCAGTACTTC
TRBV12-5,NA,14,NA,TRBJ2-3,CASGLRASTDTQYF,TGTGCTAGTGGTTTAAGGGCTAGCACAGATACGCAGTATTTT
TRBV7-2,TRBD1,15,NA,TRBJ1-6,CASSFGQGGFSPFHF,TGTGCCAGCAGCTTCGGACAGGGCGGGTTCTCACCCTTCCACTTT